This T cell receptor (beta chain) was captured in a study of long-term antiretroviral therapy in people with HIV. Trimming cost V 0 bases and J 9 bases, with 6 bases left between them. CDR3 size: 12 residues. Germline-derived CDR1 and CDR2 are MNHEY and SVGAGI. The immunoSEQ assay was v3.0, run at survey level. Assay used: immunoSEQ multiplex PCR; TCRdb lists only in-frame clones, some missing. The sample lists 20,000 to 30,000 clones, approximately 77% occurring once. Regarding the study as a whole: Diversity rose after ART but stayed below transplant donor controls. HIV repertoires had narrower CDR3 length ranges than controls.

With respect to this clone: Its cognate antigen is unknown.

This receptor was obtained from a man under 40 with HIV. The genes are TRBV6-5 and TRBJ2-1, with D unclear. Sequencing used unsorted PBMCs, obtained 4.4 years after starting antiretroviral therapy. CDR3 in DNA: TGTGCCAGCAGTTACTCGACCGGTGAGCAGTTCTTC. Protein: CASSYSTGEQFF.